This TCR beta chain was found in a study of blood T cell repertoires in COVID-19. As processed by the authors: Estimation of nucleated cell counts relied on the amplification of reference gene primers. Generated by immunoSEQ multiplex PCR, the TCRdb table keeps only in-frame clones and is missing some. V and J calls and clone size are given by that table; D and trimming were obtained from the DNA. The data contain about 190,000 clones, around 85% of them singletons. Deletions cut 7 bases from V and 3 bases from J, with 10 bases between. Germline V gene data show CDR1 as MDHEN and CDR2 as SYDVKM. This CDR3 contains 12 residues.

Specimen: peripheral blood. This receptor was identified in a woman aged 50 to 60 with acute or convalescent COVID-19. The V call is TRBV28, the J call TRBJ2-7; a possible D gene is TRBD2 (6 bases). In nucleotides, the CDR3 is TGTGCCAGCACGGAGGGGAACTACGAGCAGTACTTC. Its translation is CASTEGNYEQYF.